This is a list of T cell receptor beta chains from one sample in a study of monozygotic twins with inflammatory bowel disease. TCRdb reprocessed the 5' RACE reads; each CDR3 protein has one entry and no DNA is given. Its table lists over 150,000 distinct CDR3 sequences. Sample: blood. These receptor sequences come from a human donor with ulcerative colitis or Crohn's disease, or a healthy co-twin of an affected twin (not recorded which). Each CDR3 is given with its conserved first and last residue. Fields, in order: V gene, J gene, CDR3 protein.

v_gene: TRBV20-1
j_gene: TRBJ2-7
CDR3aa: CSARGSSGGSSYEQYF

v_gene: TRBV19
j_gene: TRBJ1-5
CDR3aa: CATRGGVGQPQHF

v_gene: TRBV6-5
j_gene: TRBJ1-1
CDR3aa: CASSYSIGDGLEAFF

v_gene: TRBV7-2
j_gene: TRBJ2-5
CDR3aa: CASSYQAGGRETQYF

v_gene: TRBV29-1
j_gene: TRBJ1-2
CDR3aa: CSVMQWTNYGYTF

v_gene: TRBV20-1
j_gene: TRBJ2-3
CDR3aa: CSARGTSGSTDTQYF

v_gene: TRBV6-5
j_gene: TRBJ1-6
CDR3aa: CASSYSGHNSPLHF

v_gene: TRBV7-6
j_gene: TRBJ2-2
CDR3aa: CASSLYPAMGTGELFF

v_gene: TRBV29-1
j_gene: TRBJ1-2
CDR3aa: CSVEDTAAGEHYGYTF

v_gene: TRBV12-3/TRBV12-4
j_gene: TRBJ2-1
CDR3aa: CASSLDSWGLVVNEQFF

v_gene: TRBV5-1
j_gene: TRBJ2-5
CDR3aa: CASSEGRETQYF

v_gene: TRBV5-4
j_gene: TRBJ2-3
CDR3aa: CASSLRGLTDTQYF

v_gene: TRBV24-1
j_gene: TRBJ2-7
CDR3aa: CATSDPGQGKQYF

v_gene: TRBV25-1
j_gene: TRBJ2-3
CDR3aa: CASSLRGPGDTQYF

v_gene: TRBV30
j_gene: TRBJ1-1
CDR3aa: CAWSGGIQNTEAFF

v_gene: TRBV20-1
j_gene: TRBJ2-7
CDR3aa: CSTWDRGTYEQYF

v_gene: TRBV6-2/TRBV6-3
j_gene: TRBJ1-1
CDR3aa: CASSRWHPTTGSNTEAFF

v_gene: TRBV6-5
j_gene: TRBJ2-3
CDR3aa: CASSYSPRGSTDTQYF

v_gene: TRBV5-6
j_gene: TRBJ2-5
CDR3aa: CASSLGGGAEETQYF

v_gene: TRBV20-1
j_gene: TRBJ2-7
CDR3aa: CSARWTSGTREQYF

v_gene: TRBV7-8
j_gene: TRBJ2-1
CDR3aa: CASSLKWLADPQQIYNEQFF

v_gene: TRBV20-1
j_gene: TRBJ2-4
CDR3aa: CSARGDRASLQYF

v_gene: TRBV20-1
j_gene: TRBJ2-1
CDR3aa: CSAPWTGSYNEQFF

v_gene: TRBV4-3
j_gene: TRBJ2-1
CDR3aa: CASSQGLVSYNEQFF

v_gene: TRBV29-1
j_gene: TRBJ2-5
CDR3aa: CSVVEAGGSQETQYF

v_gene: TRBV7-3
j_gene: TRBJ1-1
CDR3aa: CASSKGAIAGALNTEAFF

v_gene: TRBV11-3
j_gene: TRBJ2-7
CDR3aa: CASSSSGRDYEQYF

v_gene: TRBV30
j_gene: TRBJ1-3
CDR3aa: CAWDVSLSGNTIYF

v_gene: TRBV14
j_gene: TRBJ1-6
CDR3aa: CASSQGRGNSPLHF

v_gene: TRBV7-2
j_gene: TRBJ2-7
CDR3aa: CASGGGGSYEQYF

v_gene: TRBV7-2
j_gene: TRBJ2-5
CDR3aa: CASRDSGQETQYF

v_gene: TRBV29-1
j_gene: TRBJ1-4
CDR3aa: CSVGATNEKLFF

v_gene: TRBV25-1
j_gene: TRBJ2-5
CDR3aa: CASSDLKGREGETQYF

v_gene: TRBV20-1
j_gene: TRBJ2-2
CDR3aa: CSARLSGTSGLAGTGELIF

v_gene: TRBV6-1
j_gene: TRBJ2-6
CDR3aa: CASRGGAPSGANVLTF

v_gene: TRBV18
j_gene: TRBJ1-2
CDR3aa: CASSPGAAYSYTF

v_gene: TRBV13
j_gene: TRBJ2-7
CDR3aa: CASSLAGTGAYEQHF

v_gene: TRBV5-1
j_gene: TRBJ2-5
CDR3aa: CASSRDRETQYF

v_gene: TRBV6-5
j_gene: TRBJ1-6
CDR3aa: CASSYRDRDNSPLHF

v_gene: TRBV12-3/TRBV12-4
j_gene: TRBJ1-1
CDR3aa: CASSLAGNTEAFF

v_gene: TRBV12-3/TRBV12-4
j_gene: TRBJ1-1
CDR3aa: CASSLLSVAAFF

v_gene: TRBV10-3
j_gene: TRBJ2-1
CDR3aa: CAISESGTSSASYNEQFF

v_gene: TRBV20-1
j_gene: TRBJ2-1
CDR3aa: CSALHRDWTYNEQFF

v_gene: TRBV3-1
j_gene: TRBJ1-1
CDR3aa: CASSQGLWDTEAFF

v_gene: TRBV28
j_gene: TRBJ2-1
CDR3aa: CASSPLGQRTYNEQFF

v_gene: TRBV20-1
j_gene: TRBJ1-2
CDR3aa: CSALSTTGYGYTF

v_gene: TRBV3-1
j_gene: TRBJ2-7
CDR3aa: CASSQPGGAYEQYF

v_gene: TRBV20-1
j_gene: TRBJ1-5
CDR3aa: CSAPLGGSTNQPQHF

v_gene: TRBV25-1
j_gene: TRBJ2-2
CDR3aa: CASSRDPDSPLFF